The entry that follows covers one TCR beta chain sequence. This clone was seen a few times. Its antigen remains unidentified. Per-nucleotide qualities are absent, and no much larger clonotype sits a single base away. Collaborating institutions collected whole blood in K2EDTA tubes following their own protocols. Collaborator samples were shipped for TCRbeta analysis as frozen whole blood, isolated PBMCs, or DNA extracted from either sample type. This record comes from a study of blood T cell repertoires in COVID-19 (dated by TCRdb to 2018 to 2020). For the wider study: Samples from collaborators originated in the United States, Italy and Spain and spanned both the acute and convalescent phases of COVID-19. Where available, HLA class I and class II types were taken from metadata supplied by the sample provider and were not determined by assay-based typing. Sample metadata almost always included a de-identified subject ID, COVID-19 status, age in years and sex. The samples were drawn from two sources: the first 160 participants of the ongoing ImmuneRACE study, and 950 to 1,500 subjects contributed by 6 global collaborators. The prospective study material was composed of cDNA or gDNA derived from T cells, B-cell-depleted T cells, or PBMCs. Subjects who had been exposed to COVID-19, were actively infected with it, or had recovered from it provided the deeply sampled blood TCRbeta repertoires that made up the dataset. The repertoires were released in a freely available public database intended as a resource for research on the immune response to SARS-CoV-2.

The study at large found these results: How much clinical and demographic metadata was included differed by source and by participant, and the metadata was provided uncurated.

The immunoSEQ Assay, a bias-controlled multiplex PCR, was used to amplify TCRbeta CDR3 regions from genomic DNA. As for the original processing: The number of nucleated cells in each sample was estimated from the amplification of reference gene primers within the assay. Sequence reads were collapsed and filtered to measure the absolute abundance of every unique TCRbeta CDR3 rearrangement. For each sample, productive Simpson clonality was calculated as the square root of Simpson's diversity index over productive rearrangements. Imported from immuneACCESS, the table was reduced by TCRdb to in-frame sequences with V and J called. These copies leave out some clones; in studies compared against another copy, an unresolved V gene accounts for under half, and the cause of the remainder is not known. V and J calls and clone size are those listed in that table; D and trimming were worked out from the DNA. This sample holds about 74,000 clones; about four fifths were observed only once. Of the sample, roughly 21% is held by the ten largest clones.

This receptor was obtained from a man aged 65 to 79 with acute or convalescent COVID-19. Sample: peripheral blood.

The DNA reads TGCAGCGTCCAGAACACTGAAGCTTTCTTT. Protein translation: CSVQNTEAFF. The chain couples TRBV29-1 to TRBJ1-1; too little of a D gene remains to name it. The cysteine opens and the phenylalanine closes a CDR3 of 10 amino acids. Just the 30-base CDR3 DNA is kept, in frame starting at base 1. The germline V gene provides CDR1 SQVTM and CDR2 ANQGSEA. V and J are truncated by 6 bases and 1 base respectively, leaving an intervening sequence of 3 bases.